The 12 T cell receptor beta chains below were found in one sample sequenced in a study of monozygotic twins with inflammatory bowel disease. TCRdb reanalyzed the 5' RACE reads and collapses them to one entry per CDR3 protein, without DNA. Its listing shows fewer than 550,000 distinct CDR3 sequences. The sequenced material came from blood. Receptor source: a human donor with ulcerative colitis or Crohn's disease, or a healthy co-twin of an affected twin (not recorded which).

The chain employs TRBV19 and TRBJ2-3; TCRdb picks TRBD1, but there is no DNA to check that call. The CDR3 sequence is 17 residues long. Germline CDR1 and CDR2: LNHDA and SQIVND (reference sequence). The CDR3 sequence is CASSGAPWTGSADTQYF.

This chain connects TRBV5-5 to TRBJ2-7. CDR1 and CDR2 (germline): SGHKS, YYEKEE (reference sequence). The CDR3 loop spans 16 amino acids. The chain's CDR3 is CASSSRPFDRSYEQYF.

This chain links TRBV14 with TRBJ1-1; TCRdb returns TRBD1, unconfirmable since there is no DNA. There are 11 residues in the CDR3. Germline V gene sequence: CDR1 SGHDN, CDR2 FVKESK. The CDR3 region is CASSPGGYAFF. The variable domain in full, with the rest retrieved from reference TRBV14 and TRBJ1-1, is EAGVTQFPSHSVIEKGQTVTLRCDPISGHDNLYWYRRVMGKEIKFLLHFVKESKQDESGMPNNRFLAERTGGTYSTLKVQPAELEDSGVYFCASSPGGYAFFGQGTRLTVV.

This chain uses TRBV20-1 with TRBJ2-3; absent DNA, TCRdb's TRBD2 call cannot be checked. This CDR3 has 16 amino acids. The germline V gene encodes CDR1 DFQATT and CDR2 SNEGSKA (reference sequence). The CDR3 region is CSARDPGLAGADTQYF.

Here the CDR3 reads CASSPQGTGDTQYF. This chain joins TRBV18 and TRBJ2-3; TCRdb's D call of TRBD1 is untestable without DNA. The CDR3 runs to 14 residues. Germline CDR1 is KGHSH and CDR2 is LQKENI.

CDR3 sequence reads: CASSQARTGGDTEAFF. The genes are TRBV4-1 and TRBJ1-1; TCRdb returns TRBD1, unconfirmable since there is no DNA. From germline, CDR1 is MGHRA and CDR2 YSYEKL. This CDR3 has 16 amino acids.

This chain connects TRBV4-2 to TRBJ2-4. There are 18 residues in the CDR3. The V gene's germline CDR1 is LGHNA and CDR2 YNFKEQ. The CDR3: CASSQDLGLIAAKNIQYF.

This chain joins TRBV18 and TRBJ1-2; TCRdb proposes TRBD1, but this gene call is untestable without DNA. This CDR3 comprises 14 residues. CDR1 is KGHSH and CDR2 is LQKENI in the germline V gene. CDR3 protein: CASSPTTGDYGYTF.

V and J are TRBV20-1 and TRBJ2-5. Germline V lookup: CDR1 DFQATT, CDR2 SNEGSKA (reference sequence). The CDR3 covers 11 residues. CDR3 protein: CSATLEGTQYF.

The rearrangement uses TRBV7-2 and TRBJ1-2; TCRdb picks TRBD1, but there is no DNA to check that call. This CDR3 is 14 amino acids long. CDR1 and CDR2 (germline): SGHTA, FQGNSA. The CDR3 loop reads CASSPDRADYGYTF.

The chain has TRBV2 and TRBJ2-6; TCRdb selects TRBD2, and the lack of DNA leaves this call unchecked. The CDR3 totals 16 residues. From germline, CDR1 is SNHLY and CDR2 FYNNEI. This CDR3 is CASRAARFSGANVLTF.

This sequence joins TRBV5-1 and TRBJ2-3; TCRdb reports TRBD1, a call that lacks DNA to check it against. Germline assignment: CDR1 SGHRS and CDR2 YFSETQ. The CDR3 consists of 15 residues. CDR3 sequence reads: CASSLLSSSTDTQYF.